The T cell receptor beta chain described here comes from a study of T cells after yellow fever vaccination. Study-wide results and limits: Abundant clonotypes from the bulk population could get into FACS-sorted repertoires as contaminants.

Researchers made TCR cDNA using 5'RACE template switching, and this step added a universal primer site and UMIs. TCRdb re-derived calls from the 5' RACE reads in MiXCR, one entry per CDR3 protein. Of approximately 300,000 distinct CDR3 sequences listed, 7.5% to 9% are singletons. On this clonotype itself: The antigen remains undetermined.

The receptor comes from a man aged 18 to 29 who received the YFV17D yellow fever vaccine. The material was PBMCs, obtained on the day of the first yellow fever vaccination.

The CDR3 coding sequence is TGCAGCGTTGTGGCGGGGACGTCCTACAATGAGCAGTTCTTC. This gives the protein CSVVAGTSYNEQFF. The chain joins TRBV29-1 to TRBJ2-1; possible D gene TRBD2, 6 bases. V lost 4 bases, J lost 1 base, and 11 bases lay in between. Germline lookup yields CDR1 SQVTM and CDR2 ANQGSEA. CDR3 size: 14 residues.